This T cell receptor beta chain was profiled in a study of T-cell reconstitution after alpha-beta-depleted transplantation in children. This clonotype was seen many times. A library of TCRbeta sequences, prepared with unique molecular identifiers, was generated. TCRdb re-called the PCR reads through MiXCR, storing one row per CDR3 protein. The sample lists fewer than 400,000 distinct CDR3 sequences, about a fifth occurring once. Trimming took off 5 bases at V and 0 bases at J, with 11 bases between the two ends. The CDR3 has 14 residues. Germline V gene lookup returns CDR1 SQVTM and CDR2 ANQGSEA. This TCR was recovered from a human donor who donated a stem cell graft to a child with acute myeloid leukemia. This chain links TRBV29-1 with TRBJ1-5, with D perhaps matching TRBD1 (5 bases). The sequences come from PBMCs from the stem cell graft donor, collected from the stem cell graft. CDR3 coding DNA: TGCAGCGTTCTGGACGGGGGTAGCAATCAGCCCCAGCATTTT. Translating it yields CSVLDGGSNQPQHF.